One and the same sample provided the 15 T cell receptor beta chains below, sequenced in a study of OX40 agonist ivuxolimab in advanced cancers. Using immunoSEQ multiplex PCR, the repertoire was profiled, and TCRdb retains in-frame clones only, with some absent. The sample holds some 59,000 clones, roughly 90% seen once. Sequencing used CD4+ or CD8+ T cells sorted from blood, obtained in a trial of the OX40 agonist ivuxolimab. The receptors come from an adult with an advanced solid tumor such as melanoma, head and neck, liver or kidney cancer.

The chain recombines TRBV4-1 with TRBJ2-1, with 8 bases identical to TRBD2. The CDR3 loop spans 14 amino acids. CDR1 is MGHRA and CDR2 is YSYEKL in the germline V gene. V trimming: 3 bases; J trimming: 8 bases; junction bases outside the gene matches: 6. CDR3 bases: TGCGCCAGCAGCCACCGGGAGGGCCTTCATGAGCAGTTCTTC. Protein product: CASSHREGLHEQFF.

The rearrangement joins TRBV27 to TRBJ2-3; TRBD2 matches at 9 bases. Losses at the gene ends were 8 bases for V and 2 bases for J; bases not matched to a gene: 5. The length of the CDR3 is 14 residues. The germline CDR1 and CDR2 sequences are MNHEY and SMNVEV (reference sequence). CDR3 nucleotides: TGTGCCAGCGGTGCTAGCGGGACCACAGATACGCAGTATTTT. It yields the protein CASGASGTTDTQYF.

This clone was counted once. The chain couples TRBV11-3 to TRBJ2-2; weak D call: TRBD2 (5 bases). Germline V CDR1 and CDR2: SGHNT, YENEEA. V gave up 3 bases and J gave up 5 bases, with 7 bases separating them. The CDR3 length is 13 residues. The CDR3 region has the DNA TGTGCCAGCAGCTTTCGGGGAACCGGGGAGCTGTTTTTT. It translates to CASSFRGTGELFF.

The rearrangement uses TRBV28 and TRBJ1-3, with 7 bases fitting TRBD1. CDR1 and CDR2 from the germline V gene are MDHEN and SYDVKM. The V gene end was trimmed by 1 base and the J gene end by 4 bases; junction bases not matched to a gene: 7. This CDR3 region has 16 residues. The CDR3 region is CASSLLNRGDGNTIYF. The CDR3 DNA sequence: TGTGCCAGCAGTTTATTAAACAGGGGAGACGGAAACACCATATATTTT.

The chain uses TRBV7-9 and TRBJ1-2; D gene uncertain. The CDR3 length is 15 residues. V was clipped by 1 base and J by 0 bases, with 9 bases between them. Germline V gives CDR1 SEHNR, CDR2 FQNEAQ (reference sequence). The DNA of the CDR3 is TGTGCCAGCAGCTTAGTTGCTGGAGCTAACTATGGCTACACCTTC. This sequence encodes CASSLVAGANYGYTF.

The gene calls are TRBV15 and TRBJ1-5, with unresolved D. V lost 0 bases, J lost 1 base, and 7 bases lay in between. The V gene's germline CDR1 is LNHNV and CDR2 YYDKDF (reference sequence). This CDR3 has 15 residues. CDR3 sequence: CATSREAVSNQPQHF. CDR3 bases: TGTGCCACCAGCAGAGAGGCGGTAAGCAATCAGCCCCAGCATTTT.

This clone was seen a few times. V and J are TRBV7-9 and TRBJ2-1; D gene ambiguous. The CDR3 is 11 residues long. Trimming took off 1 base at V and 10 bases at J, with 5 bases between the two ends. The germline gives CDR1 SEHNR, CDR2 FQNEAQ (reference sequence). For the CDR3, the DNA is TGTGCCAGCAGCTTAGAGACGGAGCAGTTCTTC. This translates into CASSLETEQFF. The complete variable domain, with remaining parts taken from reference TRBV7-9 and TRBJ2-1, reads DTGVSQNPRHKITKRGQNVTFRCDPISEHNRLYWYRQTLGQGPEFLTYFQNEAQLEKSRLLSDRFSAERPKGSFSTLEIQRTEQGDSAMYLCASSLETEQFFGPGTRLTVL.

V usage is TRBV6-5 and J usage is TRBJ1-2; 7 nucleotides line up with TRBD1. The CDR3 is 12 residues long. V lost 4 bases, J lost 7 bases, and 3 bases stayed unmatched. The germline gives CDR1 MNHEY, CDR2 SVGAGI. The DNA for the CDR3 is TGTGCCAGCAGTTCGAACAGGGGTGGCTACACCTTC. It codes for CASSSNRGGYTF.

The V call is TRBV19, the J call TRBJ2-2; D is perhaps TRBD1 (6 bases). The V and J ends lost 6 bases and 4 bases respectively, with 12 bases between them. Per germline, CDR1 LNHDA and CDR2 SQIVND (reference sequence). The CDR3 spans 14 residues. CDR3 in amino acids: CASRTWTATGELFF. CDR3 DNA: TGTGCCAGTAGGACCTGGACAGCCACCGGGGAGCTGTTTTTT.

The chain couples TRBV6-6 to TRBJ1-3; weak D call: TRBD1 (6 bases). Germline CDR1 reads MNHNY; CDR2 reads SVGAGI (reference sequence). The V and J ends lost 10 bases and 6 bases respectively, with 10 bases between them. The CDR3 is 11 amino acids. The DNA of the CDR3 is TGTGCCACGGGGGGCATAAACACCATATATTTT. This gives the protein CATGGINTIYF.

V usage is TRBV6-6 and J usage is TRBJ2-5; TRBD1 matches at 12 bases. CDR3 length: 14 residues. Trimming took 6 bases from V and 5 from J; bases not matched to a gene: 4. CDR1 and CDR2 (germline): MNHNY, SVGAGI (reference sequence). As DNA, the CDR3 is TGTGCCAGCAGAGGGACAGGGGGCTTGGAGACCCAGTACTTC. It yields the protein CASRGTGGLETQYF.

The chain employs TRBV6-5 and TRBJ1-4; TRBD1 aligns across 12 bases. Germline V lookup: CDR1 MNHEY, CDR2 SVGAGI. This CDR3 region has 15 residues. J lost 8 bases, V lost 4 bases, and 5 bases had no gene match. In DNA, the CDR3 is TGTGCCAGCAGTTCGACGGGACAGGGGGCCGAAAAACTGTTTTTT. Translation gives CASSSTGQGAEKLFF.

This rearrangement joins TRBV18 to TRBJ2-2, with 8 nucleotides matching TRBD1. The CDR3 covers 15 residues. CDR1 is KGHSH, CDR2 LQKENI, per germline. Trimming cost V 3 bases and J 4 bases; bases outside gene matches: 4. The CDR3 DNA sequence: TGTGCCAGCTCACCCAGGACAGGGACCACCGGGGAGCTGTTTTTT. Translated, it gives CASSPRTGTTGELFF.

V usage is TRBV10-1 and J usage is TRBJ2-7; D gene unclear. The CDR3 runs to 13 residues. Trimming cost V 3 bases and J 3 bases, with 9 bases left between them. CDR1 is WNHNN and CDR2 is SYGVQD in the germline V gene (reference sequence). CDR3 amino acids: CASSDGPIYEQYF. The CDR3 region has the DNA TGCGCCAGCAGTGACGGGCCGATCTACGAGCAGTACTTC.

This clone was recorded only once. The genes are TRBV11-2 and TRBJ2-5, with TRBD1 matching over 9 bases. The J call may be faulty, since TRBJ2-7 better matches the DNA end. The germline V gene has CDR1 SGHAT and CDR2 FQNNGV. This CDR3 spans 14 amino acids. The CDR3 here is CASSYYRGPSEQYF. CDR3 nucleotides: TGTGCCAGCAGCTATTACAGGGGGCCCTCCGAGCAGTACTTC.